The rows below give T cell receptor beta chains drawn from one sample of a study of radiotherapy plus CTLA-4 blockade in lung cancer. Sequencing used immunoSEQ multiplex PCR; TCRdb keeps in-frame clones, though not all of them. The repertoire has 85,000 to 90,000 clones, around 72% of them found once; the top ten carry about 14%. This material consisted of peripheral blood, taken from a patient treated with radiotherapy plus ipilimumab. Every receptor here comes from a human donor with non-small cell lung cancer that progressed on radiotherapy plus ipilimumab. The conserved cysteine and the conserved F or W are not part of the CDR3 here.

J,V,CDR3
TRBJ1-1,TRBV6-5,ASSWTGRLNTEAF
TRBJ2-7,TRBV7-2,ASSLSHGSYEQY
TRBJ2-3,TRBV10-1,ASSARDGLTDTQY
TRBJ1-2,TRBV2,ASSETPGWSNYGYT
TRBJ1-2,TRBV15,ATSLGNGYGYT
TRBJ2-7,TRBV29-1,SVKGQGAYEQY
TRBJ2-2,TRBV7-8,ASGVRGTSTGELF
TRBJ2-3,TRBV29-1,SVVGGRKDTQY
TRBJ2-3,TRBV11-3,ASSEGDTQY
TRBJ2-2,TRBV9,ASSVDDGGADGELF
TRBJ1-1,TRBV2,ASSGQGTEAF
TRBJ2-5,TRBV5-1,ASSLVLAQETQY
TRBJ1-4,TRBV11-2,ASSSPREGNEKLF
TRBJ1-2,TRBV7-2,ASSPVT
TRBJ1-1,TRBV5-1,ASSSPMGGTEAF
TRBJ2-5,TRBV16,ASSPHRGSQETQY
TRBJ2-7,TRBV9,ASSVEGLADEQY
TRBJ1-6,TRBV5-6,ASSFFWGQSPLH
TRBJ2-1,TRBV2,ASRRLAGVGNEQF
TRBJ2-1,TRBV6-4,ASRTDRVEIVEQF
TRBJ2-7,TRBV7-2,ASSFSAGGTYEQY
TRBJ1-4,TRBV5-6,ASSLLGLREKLF
TRBJ2-5,TRBV5-6,ASSSRGQGETQY
TRBJ1-2,TRBV9,ASSTLSGTPYGYT
TRBJ2-7,TRBV28,ASSGNLEQY
TRBJ1-5,TRBV5-5,ASSPLGGKNQPQH
TRBJ2-5,TRBV7-6,ASSLDMSARPETQY
TRBJ2-5,TRBV6-5,ASSYSGETQY
TRBJ1-5,TRBV6-1,ASSGPGYDQPQH
TRBJ2-3,TRBV6-1,ASSASRDTQY
TRBJ2-3,TRBV4-2,ASSQDDAITDTQY
TRBJ2-5,TRBV5-6,ASSRQGFEETQY